The 7 T cell receptor beta chains below all came from one sample that was sequenced in a study of blood T cells in healthy people across ages. It was with a sample-barcoded 5' primer and a J-beta primer mix that a second PCR of roughly 7 to 12 cycles was run. TCRdb recomputed calls from the 5' RACE reads with MiXCR, one row per CDR3 protein. The sample has 790,000 or so distinct CDR3 sequences, roughly 56% seen once; the top ten hold roughly 26%. Material: blood. These receptors were obtained from a man aged 40-50 years in good health.

The rearrangement uses TRBV4-3 and TRBJ2-1; no clear D. The J call may be in error: the DNA end matches TRBJ2-7 better. Germline CDR1 and CDR2: LGHNA and YSLEER. This CDR3 has 12 amino acids. CDR3 DNA: TGCGCCAGCAGCACAACGTTCGGCGAGCAGTACTTC. It codes for CASSTTFGEQYF.

The chain couples TRBV5-1 to TRBJ1-1; D remains unclear. The germline V and J ends were trimmed by 0 bases and 7 bases, with 7 bases remaining between them. Germline V gene sequence: CDR1 SGHRS, CDR2 YFSETQ. This CDR3 is built from 12 residues. Here the CDR3 reads CASSLDFSEAFF. The DNA of the CDR3 is TGCGCCAGCAGCTTGGACTTCAGTGAAGCTTTCTTT. The whole variable domain, filled in from reference TRBV5-1 and TRBJ1-1, reads KAGVTQTPRYLIKTRGQQVTLSCSPISGHRSVSWYQQTPGQGLQFLFEYFSETQRNKGNFPGRFSGRQFSNSRSEMNVSTLELGDSALYLCASSLDFSEAFFGQGTRLTVV.

The rearrangement joins TRBV10-3 to TRBJ2-5; 7 bases are a match to TRBD2. The trim removed 6 bases at V and 2 bases at J, leaving 12 bases unmatched. The CDR3 consists of 16 residues. Germline-derived CDR1 and CDR2 are ENHRY and SYGVKD. This CDR3 reads CAISDYLSSGQETQYF. CDR3 bases: TGTGCCATCAGCGACTACTTATCTAGCGGACAAGAGACCCAGTACTTC.

The gene calls are TRBV13 and TRBJ1-4; no definite D call. The ends were cut back, 5 bases at V and 8 bases at J, with 15 bases in the middle. CDR3 length: 14 residues. Germline CDR1 PRHDT, CDR2 FYEKMQ (reference sequence). CDR3 nucleotides: TGTGCCAGCAGCCCAACCCCAGAGGGAGAAAAACTGTTTTTT. Its translation: CASSPTPEGEKLFF.

The sample holds a few counts of this clonotype. The chain couples TRBV20-1 to TRBJ1-1; the match to TRBD1 covers 7 bases. The CDR3 covers 13 residues. CDR1 and CDR2 (germline): DFQATT, SNEGSKA (reference sequence). V shed 7 bases and J 2 bases; nucleotides not matched to a gene: 7. DNA of the CDR3: TGCAGTGGGACCACAGGGGACAACACTGAAGCTTTCTTT. This sequence encodes CSGTTGDNTEAFF.

In this sample, this clonotype turned up a few times. The gene calls are TRBV18 and TRBJ2-3; D is uncertain. The length of the CDR3 is 13 residues. Per germline, CDR1 KGHSH and CDR2 LQKENI. The V and J ends lost 2 bases and 2 bases respectively, with 5 bases between them. As DNA, the CDR3 is TGTGCCAGCTCACCAGGGGTCACAGATACGCAGTATTTT. The encoded protein is CASSPGVTDTQYF.

The chain recombines TRBV10-3 with TRBJ1-2, with D uncertain. The V end lost 2 bases, the J end lost 0 bases, and 13 bases lay between the germline ends. The CDR3 runs 16 residues. Germline CDR1 and CDR2: ENHRY and SYGVKD. CDR3 protein: CAISEEAERPNYGYTF. CDR3 nucleotide sequence: TGTGCCATCAGTGAGGAGGCAGAACGACCTAACTATGGCTACACCTTC.